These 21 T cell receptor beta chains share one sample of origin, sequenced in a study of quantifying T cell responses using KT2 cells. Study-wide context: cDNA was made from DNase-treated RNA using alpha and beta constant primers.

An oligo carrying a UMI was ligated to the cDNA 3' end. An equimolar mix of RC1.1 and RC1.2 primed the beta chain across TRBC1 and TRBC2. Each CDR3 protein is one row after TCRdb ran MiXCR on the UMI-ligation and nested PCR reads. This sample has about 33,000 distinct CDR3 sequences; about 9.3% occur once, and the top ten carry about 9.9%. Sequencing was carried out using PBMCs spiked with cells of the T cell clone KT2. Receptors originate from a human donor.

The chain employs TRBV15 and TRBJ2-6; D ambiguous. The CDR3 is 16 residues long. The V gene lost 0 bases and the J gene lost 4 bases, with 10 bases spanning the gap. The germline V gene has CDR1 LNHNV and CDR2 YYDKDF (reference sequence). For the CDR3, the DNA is TGTGCCACCAGCAGAGATCGGGTGGCGGGGGCCAACGTCCTGACTTTC. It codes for CATSRDRVAGANVLTF.

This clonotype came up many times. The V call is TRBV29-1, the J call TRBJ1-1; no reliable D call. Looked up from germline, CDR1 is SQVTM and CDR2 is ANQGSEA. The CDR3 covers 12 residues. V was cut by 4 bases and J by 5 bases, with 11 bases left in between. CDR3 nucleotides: TGCAGCGTTGGGTGGAAAGCGACTGAAGCTTTCTTT. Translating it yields CSVGWKATEAFF.

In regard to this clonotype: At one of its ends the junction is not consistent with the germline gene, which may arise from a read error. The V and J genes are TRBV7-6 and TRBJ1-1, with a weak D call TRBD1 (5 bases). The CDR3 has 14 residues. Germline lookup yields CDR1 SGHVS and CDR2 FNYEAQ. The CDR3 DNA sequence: TGTGCCAGCAGCCCCGACCGGAGGTCGTCAGGGCTGATCTTT. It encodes CASSPDRRSSGLIF.

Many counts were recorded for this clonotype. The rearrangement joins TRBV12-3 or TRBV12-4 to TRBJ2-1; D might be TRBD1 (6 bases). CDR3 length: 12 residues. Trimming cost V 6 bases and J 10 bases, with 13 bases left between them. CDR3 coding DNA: TGTGCCAGCAGCCGCCAGGGGCAGGAGCAGTTCTTC. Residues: CASSRQGQEQFF.

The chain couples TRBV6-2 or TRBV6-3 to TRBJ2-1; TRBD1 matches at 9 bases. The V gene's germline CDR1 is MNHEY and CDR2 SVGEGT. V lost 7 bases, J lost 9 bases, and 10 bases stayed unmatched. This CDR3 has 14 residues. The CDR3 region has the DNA TGTGCCAGCAAGGGAGGGACAGGGTATTTTGAGCAGTTCTTC. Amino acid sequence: CASKGGTGYFEQFF.

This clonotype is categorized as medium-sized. CDR3 sequence (DNA): TGCAGTGCTAGAGATATCCAGCGGGAAAGCAATGAGCAGTTCTTC. Translation gives CSARDIQRESNEQFF. The chain couples TRBV20-1 to TRBJ2-1, with TRBD2 identical over 7 bases. CDR3 length: 15 amino acids. J was trimmed by 6 bases and V by 0 bases; bases with no gene match: 8. Germline lookup yields CDR1 DFQATT and CDR2 SNEGSKA (reference sequence).

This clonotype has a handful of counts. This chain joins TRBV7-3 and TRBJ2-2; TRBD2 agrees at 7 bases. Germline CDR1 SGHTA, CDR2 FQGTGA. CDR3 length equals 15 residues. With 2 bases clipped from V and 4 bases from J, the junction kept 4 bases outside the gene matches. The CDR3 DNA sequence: TGTGCCAGCAGCTTATATGGGGGGGTCACCGGGGAGCTGTTTTTT. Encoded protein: CASSLYGGVTGELFF.

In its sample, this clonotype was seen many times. CDR3: CASTLDGLQQETQYF. The CDR3, as DNA: TGTGCCAGCACCTTGGATGGGCTGCAACAAGAGACCCAGTACTTC. The chain has TRBV11-2 and TRBJ2-5; no definite D call. The ends were cut back, 7 bases at V and 2 bases at J, with 17 bases in the middle. The CDR3 spans 15 residues. Germline CDR1 and CDR2: SGHAT and FQNNGV.

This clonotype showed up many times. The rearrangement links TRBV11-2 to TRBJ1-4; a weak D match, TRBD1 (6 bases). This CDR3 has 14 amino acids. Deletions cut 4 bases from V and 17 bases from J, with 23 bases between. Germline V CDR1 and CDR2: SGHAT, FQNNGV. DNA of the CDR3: TGTGCCAGCAGCTCCACGAGGGGGGAATTGGGTAGTTTTTTT. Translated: CASSSTRGELGSFF.

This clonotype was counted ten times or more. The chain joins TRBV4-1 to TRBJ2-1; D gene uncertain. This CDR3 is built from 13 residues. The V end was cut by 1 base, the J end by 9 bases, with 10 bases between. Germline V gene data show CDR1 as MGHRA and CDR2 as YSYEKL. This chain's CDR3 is CASSQVVSGEQFF. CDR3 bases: TGCGCCAGCAGCCAAGTAGTTTCGGGTGAGCAGTTCTTC.

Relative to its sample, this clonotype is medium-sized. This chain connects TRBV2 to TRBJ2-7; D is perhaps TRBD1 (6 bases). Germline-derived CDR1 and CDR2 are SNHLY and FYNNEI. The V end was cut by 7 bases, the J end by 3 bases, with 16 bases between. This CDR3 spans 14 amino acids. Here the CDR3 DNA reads TGTGCCAGCAAGGGGACACGGGCGGGCTACGAGCAGTACTTC. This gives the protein CASKGTRAGYEQYF.

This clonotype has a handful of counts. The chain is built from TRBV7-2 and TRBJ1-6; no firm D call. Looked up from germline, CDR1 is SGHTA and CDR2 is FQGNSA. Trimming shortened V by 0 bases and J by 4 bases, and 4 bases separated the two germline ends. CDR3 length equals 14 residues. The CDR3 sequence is CASSLAGYNSPLHF. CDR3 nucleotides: TGTGCCAGCAGCTTAGCGGGGTATAATTCACCCCTCCACTTT.

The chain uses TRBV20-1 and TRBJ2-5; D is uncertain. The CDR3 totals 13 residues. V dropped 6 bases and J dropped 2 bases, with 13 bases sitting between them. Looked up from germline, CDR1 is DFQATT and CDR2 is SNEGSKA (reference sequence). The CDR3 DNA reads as TGCAGTGCCGCCCACATGGGGCAAGAGACCCAGTACTTC. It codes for CSAAHMGQETQYF.

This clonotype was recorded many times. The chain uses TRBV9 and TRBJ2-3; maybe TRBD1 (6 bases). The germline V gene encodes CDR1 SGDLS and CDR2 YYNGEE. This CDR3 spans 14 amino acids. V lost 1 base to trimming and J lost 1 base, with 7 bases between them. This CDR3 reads CASSVRTGTDTQYF. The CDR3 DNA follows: TGTGCCAGCAGCGTAAGGACAGGCACAGATACGCAGTATTTT.

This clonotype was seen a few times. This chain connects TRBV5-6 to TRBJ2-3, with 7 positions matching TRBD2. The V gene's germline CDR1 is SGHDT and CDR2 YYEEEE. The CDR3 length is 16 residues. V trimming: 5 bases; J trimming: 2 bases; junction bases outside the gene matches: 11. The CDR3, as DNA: TGTGCCAGCAGTTATTTGAGCGGGACCCCCACAGATACGCAGTATTTT. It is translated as CASSYLSGTPTDTQYF.

The chain's CDR3 is CSVNGHRAQETQYF. The CDR3 DNA is TGCAGCGTGAATGGGCACAGGGCTCAAGAGACCCAGTACTTC. The chain combines TRBV29-1 with TRBJ2-5, with a weak D call TRBD1 (6 bases). V lost 6 bases and J 2 bases, leaving 16 bases between the germline ends. Germline lookup yields CDR1 SQVTM and CDR2 ANQGSEA. This CDR3 comprises 14 residues.

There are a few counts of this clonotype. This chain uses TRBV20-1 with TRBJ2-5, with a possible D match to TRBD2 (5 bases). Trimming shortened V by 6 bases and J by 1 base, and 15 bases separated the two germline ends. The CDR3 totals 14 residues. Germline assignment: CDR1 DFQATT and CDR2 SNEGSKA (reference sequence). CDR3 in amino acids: CSALTGLAQETQYF. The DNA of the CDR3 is TGCAGTGCCCTGACCGGGCTAGCCCAAGAGACCCAGTACTTC.

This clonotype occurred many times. The CDR3 nucleotides are TGTGCCAGCAGGCCGACAGGGTCCCAAAACATTCAGTACTTC. Translating gives CASRPTGSQNIQYF. The V and J genes are TRBV6-1 and TRBJ2-4, with 7 bases lining up with TRBD1. This CDR3 has 14 residues. Trimming took 6 bases from V and 5 from J; bases not matched to a gene: 7. CDR1 and CDR2 (germline): MNHNS, SASEGT.

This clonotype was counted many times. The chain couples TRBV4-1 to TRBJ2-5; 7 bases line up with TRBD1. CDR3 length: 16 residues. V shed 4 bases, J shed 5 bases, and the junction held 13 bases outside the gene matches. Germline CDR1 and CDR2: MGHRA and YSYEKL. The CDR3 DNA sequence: TGCGCCAGCAGCCTAAGGACAGGCGGAGTCCTGGAGACCCAGTACTTC. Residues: CASSLRTGGVLETQYF.

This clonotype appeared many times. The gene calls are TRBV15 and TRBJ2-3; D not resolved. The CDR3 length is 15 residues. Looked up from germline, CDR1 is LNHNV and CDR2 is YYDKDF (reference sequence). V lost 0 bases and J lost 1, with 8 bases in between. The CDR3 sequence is CATSRDPSGTDTQYF. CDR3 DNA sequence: TGTGCCACCAGCAGAGACCCATCCGGCACAGATACGCAGTATTTT.

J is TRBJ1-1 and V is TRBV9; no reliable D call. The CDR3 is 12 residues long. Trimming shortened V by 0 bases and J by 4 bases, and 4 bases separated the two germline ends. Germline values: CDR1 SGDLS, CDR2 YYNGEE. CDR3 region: CASSVEGTEAFF. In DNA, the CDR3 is TGTGCCAGCAGCGTAGAAGGCACTGAAGCTTTCTTT. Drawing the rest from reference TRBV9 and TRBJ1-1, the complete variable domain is DSGVTQTPKHLITATGQRVTLRCSPRSGDLSVYWYQQSLDQGLQFLIQYYNGEERAKGNILERFSAQQFPDLHSELNLSSLELGDSALYFCASSVEGTEAFFGQGTRLTVV.